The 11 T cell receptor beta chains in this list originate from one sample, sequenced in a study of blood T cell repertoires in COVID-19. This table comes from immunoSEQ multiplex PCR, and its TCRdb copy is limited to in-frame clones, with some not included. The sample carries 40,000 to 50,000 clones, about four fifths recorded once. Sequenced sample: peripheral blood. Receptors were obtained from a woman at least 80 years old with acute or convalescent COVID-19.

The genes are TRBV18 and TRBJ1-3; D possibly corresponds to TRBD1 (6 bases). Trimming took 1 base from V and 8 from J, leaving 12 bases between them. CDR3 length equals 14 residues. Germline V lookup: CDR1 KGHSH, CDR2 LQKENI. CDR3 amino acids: CASSPQGVEYTIYF. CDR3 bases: TGTGCCAGCTCACCACAGGGGGTTGAATACACCATATATTTT. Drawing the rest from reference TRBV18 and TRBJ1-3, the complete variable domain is NAGVMQNPRHLVRRRGQEARLRCSPMKGHSHVYWYRQLPEEGLKFMVYLQKENIIDESGMPKERFSAEFPKEGPSILRIQQVVRGDSAAYFCASSPQGVEYTIYFGEGSWLTVV.

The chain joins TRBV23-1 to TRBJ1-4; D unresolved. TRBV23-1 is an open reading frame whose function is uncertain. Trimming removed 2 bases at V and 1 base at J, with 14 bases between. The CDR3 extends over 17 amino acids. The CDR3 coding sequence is TGCGCCAGCAGTCAAACGACGGGTTCAGAAACTAATGAAAAACTGTTTTTT. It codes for CASSQTTGSETNEKLFF.

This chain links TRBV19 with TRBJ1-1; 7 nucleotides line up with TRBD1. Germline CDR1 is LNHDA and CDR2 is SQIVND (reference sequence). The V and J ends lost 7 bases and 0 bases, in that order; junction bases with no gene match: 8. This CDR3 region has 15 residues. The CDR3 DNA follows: TGTGCCAGTAAACGCGGGACAGCCGTGAACACTGAAGCTTTCTTT. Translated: CASKRGTAVNTEAFF.

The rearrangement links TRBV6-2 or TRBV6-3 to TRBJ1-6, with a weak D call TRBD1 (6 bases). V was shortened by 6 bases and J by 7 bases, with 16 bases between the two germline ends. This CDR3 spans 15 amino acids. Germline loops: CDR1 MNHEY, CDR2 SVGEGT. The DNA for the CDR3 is TGTGCCAGCAGCATCAGGGGCACCTTCAATTCACCCCTCCACTTT. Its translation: CASSIRGTFNSPLHF.

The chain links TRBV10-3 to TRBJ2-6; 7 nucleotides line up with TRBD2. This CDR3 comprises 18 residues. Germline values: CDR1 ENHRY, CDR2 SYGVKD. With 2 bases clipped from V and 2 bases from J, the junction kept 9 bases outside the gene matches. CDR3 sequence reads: CAISEELRGTPGANVLTF. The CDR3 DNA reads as TGTGCCATCAGTGAGGAACTGCGGGGGACGCCTGGGGCCAACGTCCTGACTTTC.

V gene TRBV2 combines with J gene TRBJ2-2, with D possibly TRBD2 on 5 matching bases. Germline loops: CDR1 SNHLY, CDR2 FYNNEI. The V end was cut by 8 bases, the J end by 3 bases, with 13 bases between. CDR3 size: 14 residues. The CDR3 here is CASRGAAYTGELFF. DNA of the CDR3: TGTGCCAGCCGGGGAGCAGCTTACACCGGGGAGCTGTTTTTT.

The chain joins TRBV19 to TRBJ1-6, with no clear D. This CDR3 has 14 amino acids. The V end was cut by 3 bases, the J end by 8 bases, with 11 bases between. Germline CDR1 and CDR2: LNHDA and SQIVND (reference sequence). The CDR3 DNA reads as TGTGCCAGTAGTATCCGGGGTCCCGATTCACCCCTCCACTTT. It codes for CASSIRGPDSPLHF.

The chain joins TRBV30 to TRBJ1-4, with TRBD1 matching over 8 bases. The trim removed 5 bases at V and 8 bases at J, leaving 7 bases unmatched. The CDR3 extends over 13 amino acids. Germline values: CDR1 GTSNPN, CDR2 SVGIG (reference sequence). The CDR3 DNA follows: TGTGCCTGGGCAGGGGGCCCCTCGGAAAAACTGTTTTTT. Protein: CAWAGGPSEKLFF.

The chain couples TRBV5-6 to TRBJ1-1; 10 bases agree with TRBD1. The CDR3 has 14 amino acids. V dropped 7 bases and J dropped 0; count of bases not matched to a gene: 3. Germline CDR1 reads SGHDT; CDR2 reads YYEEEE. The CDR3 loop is CASLDRGLNTEAFF. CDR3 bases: TGTGCCAGCTTAGACAGGGGGCTGAACACTGAAGCTTTCTTT.

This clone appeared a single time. Here the CDR3 reads CASTRRGATEAFF. The CDR3 bases are TGTGCCAGCACCCGACGGGGGGCGACTGAAGCTTTCTTT. This chain joins TRBV6-5 and TRBJ1-1; weak D call: TRBD1 (6 bases). The CDR3 is made up of 13 amino acids. The germline CDR1 and CDR2 sequences are MNHEY and SVGAGI. Trimming shortened V by 7 bases and J by 5 bases, and 14 bases separated the two germline ends.

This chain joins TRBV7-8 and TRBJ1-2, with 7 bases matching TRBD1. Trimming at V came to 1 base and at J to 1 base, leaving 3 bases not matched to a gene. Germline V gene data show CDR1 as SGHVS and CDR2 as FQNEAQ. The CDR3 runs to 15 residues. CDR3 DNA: TGTGCCAGCAGCTTAGACAGGGGTAGTAACTATGGCTACACCTTC. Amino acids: CASSLDRGSNYGYTF.